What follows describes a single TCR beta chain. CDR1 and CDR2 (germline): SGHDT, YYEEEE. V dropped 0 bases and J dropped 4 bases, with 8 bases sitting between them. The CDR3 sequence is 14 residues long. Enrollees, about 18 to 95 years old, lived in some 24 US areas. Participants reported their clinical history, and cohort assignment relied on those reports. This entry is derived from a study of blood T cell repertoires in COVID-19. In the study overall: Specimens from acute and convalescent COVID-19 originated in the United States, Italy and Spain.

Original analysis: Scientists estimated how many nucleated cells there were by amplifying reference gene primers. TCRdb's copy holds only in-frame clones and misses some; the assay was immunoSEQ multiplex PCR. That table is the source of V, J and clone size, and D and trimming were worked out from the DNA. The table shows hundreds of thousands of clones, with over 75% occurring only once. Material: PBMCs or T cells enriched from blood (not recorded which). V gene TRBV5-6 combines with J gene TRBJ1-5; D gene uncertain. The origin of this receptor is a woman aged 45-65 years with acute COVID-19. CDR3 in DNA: TGTGCCAGCAGCTTGGACAGTGCGAATCAGCCCCAGCATTTT. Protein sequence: CASSLDSANQPQHF.